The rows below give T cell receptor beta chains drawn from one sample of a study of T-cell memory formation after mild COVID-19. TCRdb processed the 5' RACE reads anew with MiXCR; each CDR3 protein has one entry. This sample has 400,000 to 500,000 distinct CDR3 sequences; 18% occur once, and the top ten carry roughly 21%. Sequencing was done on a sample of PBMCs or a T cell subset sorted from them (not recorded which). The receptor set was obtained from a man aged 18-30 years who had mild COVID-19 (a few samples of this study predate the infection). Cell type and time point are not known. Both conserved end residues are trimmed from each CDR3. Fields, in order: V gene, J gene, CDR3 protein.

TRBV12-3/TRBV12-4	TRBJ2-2	ASSSDRGFTGELF
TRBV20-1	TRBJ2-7	SASPTSGGYEQY
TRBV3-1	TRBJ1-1	ASSHSVRRGAEAF
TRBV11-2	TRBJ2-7	ASSWTGESSYEQY
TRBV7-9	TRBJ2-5	ASTSGETQY
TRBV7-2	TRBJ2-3	ASSNQGARDTQY
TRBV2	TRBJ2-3	ASTDTAPGQMGDTQY
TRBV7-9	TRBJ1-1	ASSTRAGNTEAF
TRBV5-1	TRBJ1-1	ASSPQGLGTEAF
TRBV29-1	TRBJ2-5	SVSRGQETQY
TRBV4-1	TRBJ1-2	ASSKDGDYGYT
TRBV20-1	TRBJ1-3	SANRGRKDTGNTIY
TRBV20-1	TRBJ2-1	SAPPSSMRGGLPRDEQF
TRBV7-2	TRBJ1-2	ASSPRGGDGYT
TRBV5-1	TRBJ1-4	ASSLDRGVEKLF
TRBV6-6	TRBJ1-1	ASTLTAGDRYTEAF
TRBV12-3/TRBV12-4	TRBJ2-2	ASSFQAGELF
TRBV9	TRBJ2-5	ASSEGGTLGTQY
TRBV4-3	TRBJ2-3	ASRQIASRHTDTQY
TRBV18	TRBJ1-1	AASWGEGTEAF
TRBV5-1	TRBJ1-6	ASSIDGGNSPLH
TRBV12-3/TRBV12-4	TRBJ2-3	ASSLGGGGHTDTQY
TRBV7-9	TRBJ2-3	ASSHSGGSTDTQY
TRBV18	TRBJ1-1	ASSPSLDFKGNTEAF
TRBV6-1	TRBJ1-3	ASSERVGSPSGNTIY
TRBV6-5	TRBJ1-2	ASSYKGLGYGYT
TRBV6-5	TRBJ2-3	ASSSDRLLSY